This entry is about one T cell receptor (beta chain). Per the germline V gene, CDR1 is LNHDA and CDR2 is SQIVND (reference sequence). V trimming: 4 bases; J trimming: 3 bases; junction bases outside the gene matches: 10. The CDR3 totals 16 residues. As processed by the authors: It was from reference gene primer amplification that nucleated cell counts were estimated. Libraries were prepared by immunoSEQ multiplex PCR; TCRdb keeps only in-frame clonotypes and omits some of them. That table gives V, J and clone size, and the DNA gave D and trimming. The sample holds 270,000 or so clones, under 90% seen once. This sample is part of a study of blood T cell repertoires in COVID-19. Study-level background: Samples representing acute and convalescent COVID-19 were sourced from the United States, Italy and Spain. PBMCs, B-cell-depleted T cells, or T cells were the source of the cDNA or gDNA that made up the material.

Sequences were obtained from peripheral blood. V is TRBV19 and J is TRBJ2-7; TRBD1 matches at 9 bases. The origin of this receptor is a woman aged 55-69 years with active or convalescent COVID-19. Here the CDR3 reads CASSTIPGQGHYEQYF. The CDR3 DNA follows: TGTGCCAGTAGTACCATACCGGGACAGGGACACTACGAGCAGTACTTC.